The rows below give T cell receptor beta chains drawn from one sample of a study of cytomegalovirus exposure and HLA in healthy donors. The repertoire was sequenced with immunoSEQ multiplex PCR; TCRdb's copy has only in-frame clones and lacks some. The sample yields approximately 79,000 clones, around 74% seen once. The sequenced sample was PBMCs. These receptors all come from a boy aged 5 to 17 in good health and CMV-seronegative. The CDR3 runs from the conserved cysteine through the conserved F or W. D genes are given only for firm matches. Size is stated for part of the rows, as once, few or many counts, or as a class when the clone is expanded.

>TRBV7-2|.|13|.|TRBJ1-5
CASSVGAPQPQHF
TGTGCCAGCAGCGTCGGAGCACCGCAGCCCCAGCATTTT
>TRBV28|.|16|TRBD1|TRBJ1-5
CASSYRMTGGLQPQHF
TGTGCCAGCAGTTACCGTATGACAGGGGGCCTTCAGCCCCAGCATTTT
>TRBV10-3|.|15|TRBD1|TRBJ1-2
CAICPPGQGVAGYTF
TGTGCCATCTGTCCGCCTGGACAGGGAGTGGCTGGCTACACCTTC
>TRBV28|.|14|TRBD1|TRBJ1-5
CASINRGDNQPQHF
TGTGCCAGCATTAACAGGGGTGACAATCAGCCCCAGCATTTT
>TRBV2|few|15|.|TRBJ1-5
CASKGDQQGNQPQHF
TGTGCCAGCAAGGGGGACCAACAGGGCAATCAGCCCCAGCATTTT
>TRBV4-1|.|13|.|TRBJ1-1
CASSQVNEMRAFF
TGCGCCAGCAGCCAAGTCAACGAGATGCGGGCTTTCTTT
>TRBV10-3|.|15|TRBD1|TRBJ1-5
CAISGGTGSNQPQHF
TGTGCCATCAGTGGGGGGACAGGGTCCAATCAGCCCCAGCATTTT
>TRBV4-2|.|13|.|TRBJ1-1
CASSPQPNTEAFF
TGTGCCAGCAGCCCACAGCCGAACACTGAAGCTTTCTTT
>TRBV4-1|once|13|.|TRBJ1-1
CASSPGGLIEAFF
TGCGCCAGCAGCCCTGGGGGGTTGATTGAAGCTTTCTTT
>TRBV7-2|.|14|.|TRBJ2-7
CASSLGAATYEQYF
TGTGCCAGCAGCTTAGGGGCCGCCACCTACGAGCAGTACTTC
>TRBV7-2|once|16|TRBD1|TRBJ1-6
CASSPGTGTYNSPLHF
TGTGCCAGCAGCCCAGGGACAGGGACCTATAATTCACCCCTCCACTTT
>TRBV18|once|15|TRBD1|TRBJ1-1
CASSPGQEKNTEAFF
TGTGCCAGCTCACCCGGACAGGAGAAAAACACTGAAGCTTTCTTT
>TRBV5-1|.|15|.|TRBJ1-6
CASSLGGLGGSPLHF
TGCGCCAGCAGCTTGGGGGGCCTGGGAGGGTCACCCCTCCACTTT
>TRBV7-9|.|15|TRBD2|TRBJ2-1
CASSLAGGGNNEQFF
TGTGCCAGCAGCTTAGCCGGGGGGGGCAACAATGAGCAGTTCTTC
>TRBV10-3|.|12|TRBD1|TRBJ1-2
CAMGQDNYGYTF
TGTGCCATGGGACAGGATAATTATGGCTACACCTTC
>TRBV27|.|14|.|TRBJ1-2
CASSPTGLVYGYTF
TGTGCCAGCAGTCCCACAGGGTTGGTGTATGGCTACACCTTC
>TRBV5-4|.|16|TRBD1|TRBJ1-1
CASSPGTGGVNTEAFF
TGTGCCAGCAGCCCCGGGACAGGGGGCGTGAACACTGAAGCTTTCTTT
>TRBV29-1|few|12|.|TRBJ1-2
CSVGTAQRSYTF
TGCAGCGTTGGGACAGCTCAGAGAAGCTACACCTTC
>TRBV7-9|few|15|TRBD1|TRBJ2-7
CASSFSPGQGYEQYF
TGTGCCAGCAGCTTTTCACCGGGACAGGGTTACGAGCAGTACTTC
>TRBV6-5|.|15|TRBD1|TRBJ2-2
CASSKDRGRTGELFF
TGTGCCAGCAGTAAGGACAGGGGGCGCACCGGGGAGCTGTTTTTT
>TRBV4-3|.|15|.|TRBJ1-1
CASSQVSTGNTEAFF
TGCGCCAGCAGCCAAGTCTCTACAGGGAACACTGAAGCTTTCTTT
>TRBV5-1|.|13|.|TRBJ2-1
CASSLDIDNEQFF
TGCGCCAGCAGCTTGGACATCGACAATGAGCAGTTCTTC
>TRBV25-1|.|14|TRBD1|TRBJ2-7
CASSRDRATYEQYF
TGTGCCAGCAGCCGGGACAGGGCTACCTACGAGCAGTACTTC
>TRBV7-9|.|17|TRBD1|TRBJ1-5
CASSLVGITGDNQPQHF
TGTGCCAGCAGCTTAGTGGGGATCACAGGGGACAATCAGCCCCAGCATTTT
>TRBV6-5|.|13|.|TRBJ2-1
CASSYSGDNEQFF
TGTGCCAGCAGTTACTCCGGGGACAATGAGCAGTTCTTC
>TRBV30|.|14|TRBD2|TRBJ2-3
CAWSGAGGTDTQYF
TGTGCCTGGAGTGGGGCGGGGGGGACGGATACGCAGTATTTT
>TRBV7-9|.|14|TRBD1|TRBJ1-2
CASSSIITGGGYTF
TGTGCCAGCAGCTCCATAATAACAGGGGGTGGCTACACCTTC
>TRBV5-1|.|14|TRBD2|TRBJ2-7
CASSLAGDSYEQYF
TGCGCCAGCAGTCTAGCGGGAGACTCCTACGAGCAGTACTTC
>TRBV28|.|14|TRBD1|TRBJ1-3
CASILRGTGNTIYF
TGTGCCAGCATCCTCAGGGGGACTGGAAACACCATATATTTT
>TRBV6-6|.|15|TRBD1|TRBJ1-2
CASRDHRGRSYGYTF
TGTGCCAGCAGAGACCACAGGGGGCGTAGCTATGGCTACACCTTC
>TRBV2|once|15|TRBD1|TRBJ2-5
CASSAGTVRGETQYF
TGTGCCAGCAGCGCCGGGACAGTCAGAGGGGAGACCCAGTACTTC
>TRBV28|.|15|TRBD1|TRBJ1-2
CASSWTGGAVRGYTF
TGTGCCAGCAGTTGGACAGGGGGGGCGGTGAGGGGCTACACCTTC
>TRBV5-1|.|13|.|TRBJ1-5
CASSYGRDQPQHF
TGCGCCAGCAGCTACGGTCGGGATCAGCCCCAGCATTTT
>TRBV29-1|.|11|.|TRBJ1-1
CSVVTDIEAFF
TGCAGCGTTGTGACAGATATTGAAGCTTTCTTT
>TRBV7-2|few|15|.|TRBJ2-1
CASSLDGSSYNEQFF
TGTGCCAGCAGCTTAGACGGGAGCTCCTACAATGAGCAGTTCTTC
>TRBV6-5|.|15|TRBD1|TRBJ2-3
CASTPDRGRSDTQYF
TGTGCCAGCACACCAGACAGGGGAAGATCAGATACGCAGTATTTT